Following are 16 T cell receptor beta chains from one sample sequenced in a study of T-cell reconstitution after alpha-beta-depleted transplantation in children. It was with unique molecular identifiers that the TCRbeta library was prepared. TCRdb recomputed calls from the PCR reads with MiXCR, one row per CDR3 protein. The data contain roughly 400,000 distinct CDR3 sequences, roughly 20% of them singletons. The sample here was PBMCs from the stem cell graft donor, taken from the stem cell graft. These receptors came from a human donor who donated a stem cell graft to a child with acute myeloid leukemia.

This clonotype was seen more than once but under ten times. The rearrangement links TRBV5-1 to TRBJ2-3; weak D call: TRBD1 (6 bases). Germline loops: CDR1 SGHRS, CDR2 YFSETQ. The CDR3 runs to 12 residues. Trimming cost V 5 bases and J 6 bases, with 10 bases left between them. CDR3 residues: CASRADRDTQYF. The CDR3 coding sequence is TGCGCCAGCAGGGCCGACAGGGATACGCAGTATTTT.

This chain joins TRBV7-2 and TRBJ2-1, with D tentatively TRBD1 or TRBD2 (5 bases each). The CDR3 sequence is 14 residues long. The germline V and J ends were trimmed by 1 base and 10 bases, with 14 bases remaining between them. CDR1 SGHTA and CDR2 FQGNSA come from the germline V gene. The CDR3 bases are TGTGCCAGCAGCTTAGAATTAGACGAGGGGGAGCAGTTCTTC. It codes for CASSLELDEGEQFF.

The rearrangement uses TRBV6-5 and TRBJ2-3, with a weak D call TRBD1 (5 bases). This CDR3 has 14 residues. Deletions cut 2 bases from V and 5 bases from J, with 11 bases between. Germline lookup yields CDR1 MNHEY and CDR2 SVGAGI. The CDR3 nucleotides are TGTGCCAGCAGTTACAGGGGCCCCCAAGATACGCAGTATTTT. As protein: CASSYRGPQDTQYF.

This clonotype occurred a few times. This chain uses TRBV7-2 with TRBJ2-2; no firm D call. V was cut by 1 base and J by 4 bases, with 7 bases left in between. CDR1 and CDR2 (germline): SGHTA, FQGNSA. The CDR3 sequence is 14 residues long. CDR3 DNA: TGTGCCAGCAGCTTAGTACGAGGCACCGGGGAGCTGTTTTTT. This sequence encodes CASSLVRGTGELFF.

This clonotype has at least ten counts. The rearrangement uses TRBV29-1 and TRBJ2-5; 10 nucleotides align to TRBD1. Germline loops: CDR1 SQVTM, CDR2 ANQGSEA. CDR3 length: 14 amino acids. J was trimmed by 4 bases and V by 6 bases; bases with no gene match: 8. The CDR3 sequence is CSVARDRGTETQYF. CDR3 coding DNA: TGCAGCGTCGCCCGGGACAGGGGAACAGAGACCCAGTACTTC.

This chain uses TRBV11-2 with TRBJ2-7, with 7 nucleotides matching TRBD2. V gave up 1 base and J gave up 0 bases; unmatched junction bases: 6. Per the germline V gene, CDR1 is SGHAT and CDR2 is FQNNGV. The length of the CDR3 is 16 residues. The CDR3 loop is CASSLVVREASYEQYF. The CDR3, as DNA: TGTGCCAGCAGCTTAGTGGTCCGGGAGGCCTCCTACGAGCAGTACTTC.

The J gene is TRBJ2-1, the V gene TRBV12-5, with D uncertain. This CDR3 has 15 amino acids. V was cut by 4 bases and J by 8 bases, with 18 bases left in between. CDR1 LGHNT and CDR2 FRNRAP come from the germline V gene. CDR3 sequence: CASGCRAISDDEQFF. CDR3 sequence (DNA): TGTGCTAGTGGTTGCCGGGCGATAAGCGACGATGAGCAGTTCTTC.

In its sample, this clonotype was seen a few times. The rearrangement links TRBV20-1 to TRBJ1-3; D is unresolved. Trimming took 6 bases from V and 2 from J, leaving 8 bases between them. Looked up from germline, CDR1 is DFQATT and CDR2 is SNEGSKA (reference sequence). The length of the CDR3 is 12 residues. In DNA, the CDR3 is TGCAGTGCGGACTCGGCTGGAAACACCATATATTTT. Its protein product is CSADSAGNTIYF.

The table lists this clonotype with many counts. The J gene is TRBJ2-1, the V gene TRBV15; D is undetermined. This CDR3 contains 15 residues. V was cut by 0 bases and J by 6 bases, with 12 bases left in between. Germline values: CDR1 LNHNV, CDR2 YYDKDF (reference sequence). This CDR3 reads CATSRDVASPNEQFF. The CDR3, as DNA: TGTGCCACCAGCAGAGATGTGGCTAGTCCCAATGAGCAGTTCTTC.

This clonotype was picked up a small number of times. This chain joins TRBV12-3 or TRBV12-4 and TRBJ1-1; D ambiguous. The CDR3 runs to 14 residues. Trimming cost V 6 bases and J 4 bases, with 15 bases left between them. The CDR3 spells CASSQAGSGTEAFF. Here the CDR3 DNA reads TGTGCCAGCAGCCAGGCGGGATCGGGCACTGAAGCTTTCTTT.

CDR3 loop: CASSLWQGHSPLHF. Here the CDR3 DNA reads TGTGCCAGCAGTTTATGGCAGGGGCATTCACCCCTCCACTTT. This sequence joins TRBV28 and TRBJ1-6, with D perhaps TRBD1 (6 bases). The germline V and J ends were trimmed by 0 bases and 8 bases, with 8 bases remaining between them. The CDR3 contains 14 residues. Per the germline V gene, CDR1 is MDHEN and CDR2 is SYDVKM.

The chain couples TRBV5-1 to TRBJ2-1, with 8 bases aligning to TRBD2. Germline V gives CDR1 SGHRS, CDR2 YFSETQ. This CDR3 spans 16 amino acids. The J segment lost 9 bases and the V segment lost 2 bases, leaving 13 bases of the junction unmatched. The CDR3 nucleotides read TGCGCCAGCAGCTTTCGGTGGAGCGGGAGTCAATCTGAGCAGTTCTTC. It specifies CASSFRWSGSQSEQFF. Based on the CDR3 plus reference TRBV5-1 and TRBJ2-1, the full variable domain is KAGVTQTPRYLIKTRGQQVTLSCSPISGHRSVSWYQQTPGQGLQFLFEYFSETQRNKGNFPGRFSGRQFSNSRSEMNVSTLELGDSALYLCASSFRWSGSQSEQFFGPGTRLTVL.

This clonotype has only a few counts. The chain carries TRBV28 and TRBJ2-7, with 10 bases matching TRBD2. Looked up from germline, CDR1 is MDHEN and CDR2 is SYDVKM. The CDR3 loop spans 14 amino acids. The V and J ends lost 6 bases and 2 bases, in that order; junction bases with no gene match: 4. In nucleotides, the CDR3 is TGTGCCAGCAGGTGGACTAGCGGTGCCTACGAGCAGTACTTC. Amino acid sequence: CASRWTSGAYEQYF.

The genes are TRBV20-1 and TRBJ2-7, with 14 bases aligning to TRBD2. The CDR3 runs to 17 residues. V shed 5 bases and J 2 bases; nucleotides not matched to a gene: 11. Germline CDR1 DFQATT, CDR2 SNEGSKA (reference sequence). Here the CDR3 reads CSAPTRTSGRWAYEQYF. In DNA, the CDR3 is TGCAGTGCTCCAACGCGGACTAGCGGGAGGTGGGCCTACGAGCAGTACTTC.

This clonotype was recorded once. The V gene is TRBV28, the J gene TRBJ2-5, with a possible D match to TRBD1 (5 bases). CDR3 size: 13 residues. Deletions cut 8 bases from V and 1 base from J, with 11 bases between. The germline gives CDR1 MDHEN, CDR2 SYDVKM. This chain's CDR3 is CASGQGGQETQYF. In DNA form, the CDR3 reads TGTGCCAGCGGCCAGGGCGGCCAAGAGACCCAGTACTTC. The entire variable domain, with the rest obtained from reference TRBV28 and TRBJ2-5, is as follows: DVKVTQSSRYLVKRTGEKVFLECVQDMDHENMFWYRQDPGLGLRLIYFSYDVKMKEKGDIPEGYSVSREKKERFSLILESASTNQTSMYLCASGQGGQETQYFGPGTRLLVL.

The chain links TRBV12-3 or TRBV12-4 to TRBJ2-5, with D perhaps TRBD2 (6 bases). CDR3 size: 15 residues. Trimming left V 2 bases short and J 3 bases short, with 13 bases between. The CDR3 nucleotides read TGTGCCAGCAGTTTATTCTCGGGAGATGAAGAGACCCAGTACTTC. Its translation: CASSLFSGDEETQYF.